This TCR beta chain was identified during a study of cytomegalovirus exposure and HLA in healthy donors. General study points: Later analysis indicated greater clonal expansion among HLA-associated TCR beta chains than among equally common other chains.

60 Vbeta and 13 Jbeta primers were used in PCR. Only in-frame clones appear in the TCRdb table, and some are missing; sequencing was by immunoSEQ multiplex PCR. The sample holds 150,000 or so clones, about three quarters seen once. This clone was found a few times. Its specificity is unknown. Healthy bone marrow donors formed the donor group. Sequenced: PBMCs. This receptor was obtained from a woman between 45 and 65 years old in good health and CMV-seropositive.

CDR3: CASSWDTRQETQYF. CDR3 DNA: TGTGCCAGCAGCTGGGACACGCGACAAGAGACCCAGTACTTC. J is TRBJ2-5 and V is TRBV7-9; tentative D call: TRBD1 (6 bases). This CDR3 spans 14 amino acids. Trimming stripped 4 bases from V and 2 bases from J, with 11 bases between. The germline gives CDR1 SEHNR, CDR2 FQNEAQ (reference sequence).